Listed here are 13 T cell receptor beta chains from one sample, sequenced in a study of CD8 T cells in Susac syndrome. About 0.45 to 1 ug RNA was reverse transcribed with random hexamers. TCRdb fed the immunoSEQ multiplex PCR reads into MiXCR, producing one record per CDR3 protein. The sample shows about 300,000 distinct CDR3 sequences, around 89% of them seen only once. The sample was CD8+ T cells from PBMCs. These receptor sequences come from a human donor with multiple sclerosis.

The chain joins TRBV6-5 to TRBJ1-1; D gene unclear. Trimming removed 8 bases at V and 1 base at J, with 14 bases between. This CDR3 region has 14 residues. CDR1 is MNHEY and CDR2 is SVGAGI in the germline V gene. The CDR3 protein is CASSWLPKNTEAFF. Here the CDR3 DNA reads TGTGCCAGCTCTTGGTTACCTAAGAACACTGAAGCTTTCTTT.

There are a few counts of this clonotype. The chain is built from TRBV29-1 and TRBJ2-7; no definite D call. Germline values: CDR1 SQVTM, CDR2 ANQGSEA. V was pared by 6 bases and J by 2 bases, with 11 bases between. The CDR3 consists of 12 residues. As DNA, the CDR3 is TGCAGCGTCCTCAATGCAGCCTACGAGCAGTACTTC. Translating gives CSVLNAAYEQYF.

The V gene is TRBV30, the J gene TRBJ2-1; 9 nucleotides line up with TRBD2. Trimming took 1 base from V and 8 from J; bases not matched to a gene: 9. The CDR3 consists of 15 residues. Per the germline V gene, CDR1 is GTSNPN and CDR2 is SVGIG (reference sequence). The CDR3 is CAWSGVGLASDEQFF. In DNA, the CDR3 is TGTGCCTGGAGTGGGGTGGGACTAGCTTCCGATGAGCAGTTCTTC.

The gene calls are TRBV3-1 and TRBJ2-1; 7 nucleotides line up with TRBD2. The CDR3 is made up of 15 amino acids. J was trimmed by 4 bases and V by 6 bases; bases with no gene match: 9. Germline V gives CDR1 LGHDT, CDR2 YNNKEL (reference sequence). Here the CDR3 reads CASRHWSGEYNEQFF. In nucleotides, the CDR3 is TGTGCCAGCAGACATTGGAGCGGGGAGTACAATGAGCAGTTCTTC.

The chain links TRBV6-2 or TRBV6-3 to TRBJ2-1; D gene ambiguous. Trimming shortened V by 1 base and J by 1 base, and 8 bases separated the two germline ends. Per the germline V gene, CDR1 is MNHEY and CDR2 is SVGEGT. The CDR3 has 15 residues. CDR3 DNA: TGTGCCAGCAGTTACTTGACTGTTTCCTACAATGAGCAGTTCTTC. Encoded protein: CASSYLTVSYNEQFF.

The chain joins TRBV12-3 or TRBV12-4 to TRBJ2-7; D not certain. The length of the CDR3 is 13 residues. The ends were cut back, 2 bases at V and 5 bases at J, with 10 bases in the middle. This CDR3 reads CASSLSWPDEQYF. The CDR3 DNA follows: TGTGCCAGCAGTTTAAGCTGGCCAGACGAGCAGTACTTC.

This sequence joins TRBV5-1 and TRBJ2-7, with D possibly being TRBD1 (6 bases). This CDR3 region has 15 residues. Trimming removed 3 bases at V and 4 bases at J, with 17 bases between. In germline, CDR1 is SGHRS, CDR2 YFSETQ. CDR3 DNA: TGCGCCAGCAGCTGGGGGCTGGGAAGACAATACGAGCAGTACTTC. It codes for CASSWGLGRQYEQYF.

This clonotype was seen a handful of times. V and J are TRBV7-2 and TRBJ1-4; D uncertain. CDR1 and CDR2 (germline): SGHTA, FQGNSA. V gave up 1 base and J gave up 6 bases, with 9 bases separating them. This CDR3 has 14 residues. The CDR3 is CASSLGWMDEKLFF. In DNA, the CDR3 is TGTGCCAGCAGCTTAGGGTGGATGGATGAAAAACTGTTTTTT.

Only one count was recorded for this clonotype. The chain uses TRBV20-1 and TRBJ2-1, with 7 bases aligning to TRBD2. Germline CDR1 is DFQATT and CDR2 is SNEGSKA (reference sequence). The J segment lost 3 bases and the V segment lost 1 base, leaving 0 bases of the junction unmatched. There are 13 residues in the CDR3. The CDR3 DNA sequence: TGCAGTGCTAGAGTAGCGGGCTACAATGAGCAGTTCTTC. Translated, it gives CSARVAGYNEQFF.

J is TRBJ1-5 and V is TRBV18, with D possibly matching TRBD1 (5 bases). Between the trimmed V and J ends, which lost 6 bases and 5 bases, there was a span of 11 bases. CDR3 length: 13 residues. Germline V gene lookup returns CDR1 KGHSH and CDR2 LQKENI. The CDR3 protein is CASSGDGDQPQHF. CDR3 DNA: TGTGCCAGCTCTGGGGACGGAGATCAGCCCCAGCATTTT.

This clonotype was detected a few times. V and J are TRBV12-3 or TRBV12-4 and TRBJ2-7; D is undetermined. The V and J ends lost 2 bases and 2 bases respectively, with 7 bases between them. The CDR3 is 13 amino acids. The CDR3: CASSLSGAYEQYF. The CDR3 DNA follows: TGTGCCAGCAGTTTAAGTGGAGCCTACGAGCAGTACTTC.

The chain has TRBV4-3 and TRBJ1-6; the D gene is possibly TRBD1 (6 bases). The CDR3 consists of 15 residues. V was trimmed by 0 bases and J by 8 bases, leaving 11 bases between them. CDR1 and CDR2 (germline): LGHNA, YSLEER. The CDR3 sequence is CASSQEGGYYSPLHF. The DNA for the CDR3 is TGCGCCAGCAGCCAAGAAGGGGGGTACTATTCACCCCTCCACTTT.

The genes are TRBV20-1 and TRBJ2-3; 8 bases are shared with TRBD2. Germline CDR1 DFQATT, CDR2 SNEGSKA (reference sequence). CDR3 size: 15 residues. V lost 6 bases, J lost 0 bases, and 8 bases stayed unmatched. CDR3 nucleotides: TGCAGTGCCCCCCCCGGGACTAGAAGCACAGATACGCAGTATTTT. Amino acids: CSAPPGTRSTDTQYF.